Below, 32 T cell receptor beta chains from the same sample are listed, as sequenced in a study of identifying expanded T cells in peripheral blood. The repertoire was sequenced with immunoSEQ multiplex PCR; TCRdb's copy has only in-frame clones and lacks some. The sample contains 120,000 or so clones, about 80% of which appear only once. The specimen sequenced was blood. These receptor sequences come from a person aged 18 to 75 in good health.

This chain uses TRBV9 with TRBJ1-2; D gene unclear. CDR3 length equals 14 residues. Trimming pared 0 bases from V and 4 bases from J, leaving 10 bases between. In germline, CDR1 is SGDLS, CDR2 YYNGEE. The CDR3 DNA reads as TGTGCCAGCAGCGTAGTGGTCGGAACCTATGGCTACACCTTC. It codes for CASSVVVGTYGYTF.

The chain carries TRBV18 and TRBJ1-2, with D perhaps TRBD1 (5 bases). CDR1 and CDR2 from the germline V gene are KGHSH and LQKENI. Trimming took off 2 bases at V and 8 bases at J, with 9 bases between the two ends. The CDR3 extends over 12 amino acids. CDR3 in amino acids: CASSPGTSGYTF. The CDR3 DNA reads TGTGCCAGCTCACCAGGGACCTCGGGCTACACCTTC.

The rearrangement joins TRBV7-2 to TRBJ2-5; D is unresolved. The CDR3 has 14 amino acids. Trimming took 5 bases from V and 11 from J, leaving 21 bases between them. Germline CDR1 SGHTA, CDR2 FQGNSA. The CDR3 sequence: CASSHTSPPEYQYF. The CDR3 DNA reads TGTGCCAGCAGCCATACGAGCCCACCGGAGTATCAGTACTTC. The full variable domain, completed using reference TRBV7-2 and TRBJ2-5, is GAGVSQSPSNKVTEKGKDVELRCDPISGHTALYWYRQSLGQGLEFLIYFQGNSAPDKSGLPSDRFSAERTGGSVSTLTIQRTQQEDSAVYLCASSHTSPPEYQYFGPGTRLLVL.

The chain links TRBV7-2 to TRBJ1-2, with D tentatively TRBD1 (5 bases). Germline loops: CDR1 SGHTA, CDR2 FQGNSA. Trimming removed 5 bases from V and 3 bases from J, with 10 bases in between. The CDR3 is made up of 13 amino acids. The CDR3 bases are TGTGCCAGCAGCCCGGGACGCCACTATGGCTACACCTTC. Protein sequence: CASSPGRHYGYTF.

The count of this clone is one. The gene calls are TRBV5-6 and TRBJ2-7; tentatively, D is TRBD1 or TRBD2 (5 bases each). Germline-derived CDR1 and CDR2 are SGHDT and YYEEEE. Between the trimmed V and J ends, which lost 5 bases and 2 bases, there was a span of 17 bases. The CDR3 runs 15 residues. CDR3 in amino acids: CASSRTGTLTYEQYF. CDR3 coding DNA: TGTGCCAGCAGTCGGACCGGGACCTTGACCTACGAGCAGTACTTC. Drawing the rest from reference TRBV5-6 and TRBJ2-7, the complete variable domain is DAGVTQSPTHLIKTRGQQVTLRCSPKSGHDTVSWYQQALGQGPQFIFQYYEEEERQRGNFPDRFSGHQFPNYSSELNVNALLLGDSALYLCASSRTGTLTYEQYFGPGTRLTVT.

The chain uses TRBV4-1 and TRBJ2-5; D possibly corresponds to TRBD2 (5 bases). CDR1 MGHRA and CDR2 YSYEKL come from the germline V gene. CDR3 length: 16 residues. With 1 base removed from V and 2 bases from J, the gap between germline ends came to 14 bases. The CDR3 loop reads CASSQVGSREQETQYF. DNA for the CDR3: TGCGCCAGCAGCCAAGTGGGTTCGAGGGAGCAAGAGACCCAGTACTTC.

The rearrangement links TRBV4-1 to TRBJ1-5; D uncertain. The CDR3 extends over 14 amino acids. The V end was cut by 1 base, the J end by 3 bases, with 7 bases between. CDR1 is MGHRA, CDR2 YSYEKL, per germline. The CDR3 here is CASSQGQNNQPQHF. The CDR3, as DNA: TGCGCCAGCAGCCAAGGCCAGAACAATCAGCCCCAGCATTTT.

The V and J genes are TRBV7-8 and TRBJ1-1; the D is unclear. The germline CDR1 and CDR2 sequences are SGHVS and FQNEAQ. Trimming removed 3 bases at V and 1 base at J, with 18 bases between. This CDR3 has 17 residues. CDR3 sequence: CASSFGRLGLGNTEAFF. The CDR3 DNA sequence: TGTGCCAGCAGCTTCGGGCGGTTAGGTCTAGGGAACACTGAAGCTTTCTTT.

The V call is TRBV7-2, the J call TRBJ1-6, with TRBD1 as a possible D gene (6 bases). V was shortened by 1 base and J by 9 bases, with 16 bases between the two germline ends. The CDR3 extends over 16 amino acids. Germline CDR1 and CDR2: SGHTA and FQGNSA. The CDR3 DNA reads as TGTGCCAGCAGCTTAGTCGCCAGGGGATTCAGTTCACCCCTCCACTTT. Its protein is CASSLVARGFSSPLHF.

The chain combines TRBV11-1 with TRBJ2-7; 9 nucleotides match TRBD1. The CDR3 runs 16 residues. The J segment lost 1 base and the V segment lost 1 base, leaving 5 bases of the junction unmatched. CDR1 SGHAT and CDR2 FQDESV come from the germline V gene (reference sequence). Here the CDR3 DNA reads TGTGCCAGCAGCTTAGTACAACAGGGGGCATCCTACGAGCAGTACTTC. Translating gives CASSLVQQGASYEQYF.

The chain's CDR3 is CASSEDRATNYGYTF. The CDR3 DNA reads TGTGCCAGCAGTGAGGACAGGGCGACTAACTATGGCTACACCTTC. The gene calls are TRBV2 and TRBJ1-2; 8 bases are a match to TRBD1. Trimming took 3 bases from V and 0 from J; bases not matched to a gene: 3. Germline V CDR1 and CDR2: SNHLY, FYNNEI. The length of the CDR3 is 15 residues.

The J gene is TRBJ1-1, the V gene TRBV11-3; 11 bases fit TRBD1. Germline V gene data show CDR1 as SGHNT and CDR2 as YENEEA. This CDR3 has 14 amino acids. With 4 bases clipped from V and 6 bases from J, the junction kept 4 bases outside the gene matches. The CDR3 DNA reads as TGTGCCAGCAGCTCGGGACAGGGGGTGGCTGAAGCTTTCTTT. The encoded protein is CASSSGQGVAEAFF. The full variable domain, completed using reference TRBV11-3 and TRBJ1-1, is EAGVVQSPRYKIIEKKQPVAFWCNPISGHNTLYWYLQNLGQGPELLIRYENEEAVDDSQLPKDRFSAERLKGVDSTLKIQPAELGDSAVYLCASSSGQGVAEAFFGQGTRLTVV.

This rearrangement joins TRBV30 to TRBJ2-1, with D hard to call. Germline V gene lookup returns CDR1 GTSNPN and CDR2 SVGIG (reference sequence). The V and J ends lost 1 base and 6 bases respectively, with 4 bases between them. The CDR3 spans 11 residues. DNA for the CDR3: TGTGCCTGGAGTGGGGGCAATGAGCAGTTCTTC. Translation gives CAWSGGNEQFF.

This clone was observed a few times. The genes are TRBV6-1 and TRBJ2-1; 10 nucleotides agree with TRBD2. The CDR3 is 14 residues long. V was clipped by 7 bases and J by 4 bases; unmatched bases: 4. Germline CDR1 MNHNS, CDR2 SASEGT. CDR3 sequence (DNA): TGTGCCAGCACCGGACTAGCGGAATACAATGAGCAGTTCTTC. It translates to CASTGLAEYNEQFF.

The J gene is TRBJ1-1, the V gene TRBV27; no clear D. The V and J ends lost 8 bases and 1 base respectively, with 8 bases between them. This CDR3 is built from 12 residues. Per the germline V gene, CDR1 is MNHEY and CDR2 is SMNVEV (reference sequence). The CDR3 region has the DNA TGTGCCAGCGGCCTAGGGAACACTGAAGCTTTCTTT. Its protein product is CASGLGNTEAFF.

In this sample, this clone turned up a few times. CDR3 amino acids: CAKSIRGKTEAFF. The CDR3 DNA sequence: TGTGCCAAGTCAATACGGGGGAAAACTGAAGCTTTCTTT. J is TRBJ1-1 and V is TRBV5-4, with D possibly matching TRBD1 (5 bases). Trimming took off 9 bases at V and 5 bases at J, with 17 bases between the two ends. The CDR3 totals 13 residues. Germline CDR1 reads SGHNT; CDR2 reads YYREEE (reference sequence).

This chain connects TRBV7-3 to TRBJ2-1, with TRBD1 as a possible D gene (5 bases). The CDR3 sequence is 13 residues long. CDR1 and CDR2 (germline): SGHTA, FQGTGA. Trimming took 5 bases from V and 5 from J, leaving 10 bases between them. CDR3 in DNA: TGTGCCAGCAGCATTCCCAGGGACAATGAGCAGTTCTTC. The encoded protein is CASSIPRDNEQFF.

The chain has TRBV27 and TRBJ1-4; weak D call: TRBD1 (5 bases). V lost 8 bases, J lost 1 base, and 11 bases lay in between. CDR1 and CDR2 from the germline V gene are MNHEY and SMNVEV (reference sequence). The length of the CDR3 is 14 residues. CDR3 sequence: CASGGLGTNEKLFF. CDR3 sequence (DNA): TGTGCCAGCGGGGGTCTGGGAACTAATGAAAAACTGTTTTTT.

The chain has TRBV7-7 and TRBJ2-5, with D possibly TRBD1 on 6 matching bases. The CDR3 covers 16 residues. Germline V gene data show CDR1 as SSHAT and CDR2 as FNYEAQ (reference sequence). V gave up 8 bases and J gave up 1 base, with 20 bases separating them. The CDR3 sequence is CASVKSHGTTQETQYF. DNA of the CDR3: TGTGCCAGCGTAAAATCGCATGGGACAACCCAAGAGACCCAGTACTTC.

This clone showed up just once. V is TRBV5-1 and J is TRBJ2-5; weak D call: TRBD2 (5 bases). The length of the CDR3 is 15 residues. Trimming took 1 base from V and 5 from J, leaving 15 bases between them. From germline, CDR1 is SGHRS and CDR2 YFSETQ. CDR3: CASSLRQAPGETQYF. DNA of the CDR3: TGCGCCAGCAGCTTGAGACAAGCCCCGGGGGAGACCCAGTACTTC.

The CDR3 bases are TGTGCCAGCAGCTCCGGACCCCAGGGTGGGCAGTTCTTC. It is translated as CASSSGPQGGQFF. The chain carries TRBV5-4 and TRBJ2-1, with D possibly being TRBD1 (5 bases). This CDR3 has 13 amino acids. Trimming removed 3 bases from V and 12 bases from J, with 16 bases in between. The V gene's germline CDR1 is SGHNT and CDR2 YYREEE (reference sequence). The whole variable domain, filled in from reference TRBV5-4 and TRBJ2-1, reads ETGVTQSPTHLIKTRGQQVTLRCSSQSGHNTVSWYQQALGQGPQFIFQYYREEENGRGNFPPRFSGLQFPNYSSELNVNALELDDSALYLCASSSGPQGGQFFGPGTRLTVL.

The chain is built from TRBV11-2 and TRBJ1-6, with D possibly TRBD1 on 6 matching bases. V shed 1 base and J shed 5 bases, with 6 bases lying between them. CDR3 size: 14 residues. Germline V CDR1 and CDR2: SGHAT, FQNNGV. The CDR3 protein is CASSLAGDNSPLHF. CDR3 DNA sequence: TGTGCCAGCAGCTTAGCAGGGGATAATTCACCCCTCCACTTT.

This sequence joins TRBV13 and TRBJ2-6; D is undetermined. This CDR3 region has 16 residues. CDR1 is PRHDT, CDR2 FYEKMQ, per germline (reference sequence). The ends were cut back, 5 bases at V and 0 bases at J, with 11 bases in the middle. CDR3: CASSPSSSSGANVLTF. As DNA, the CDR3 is TGTGCCAGCAGCCCTAGTAGTTCCTCTGGGGCCAACGTCCTGACTTTC.

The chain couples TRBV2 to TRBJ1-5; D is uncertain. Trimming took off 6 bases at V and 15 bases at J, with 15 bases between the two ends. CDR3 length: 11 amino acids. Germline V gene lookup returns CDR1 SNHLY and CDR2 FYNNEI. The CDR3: CASRRTEGSHF. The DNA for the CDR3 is TGTGCCAGCAGACGGACGGAAGGGTCGCATTTT. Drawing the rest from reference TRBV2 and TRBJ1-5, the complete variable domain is EPEVTQTPSHQVTQMGQEVILRCVPISNHLYFYWYRQILGQKVEFLVSFYNNEISEKSEIFDDQFSVERPDGSNFTLKIRSTKLEDSAMYFCASRRTEGSHFGDGTRLSIL.

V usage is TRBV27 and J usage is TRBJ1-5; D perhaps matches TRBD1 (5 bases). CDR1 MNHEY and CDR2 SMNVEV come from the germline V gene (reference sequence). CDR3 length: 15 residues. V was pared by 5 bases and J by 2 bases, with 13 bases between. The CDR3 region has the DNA TGTGCCAGCAGTGAGTTTTCGGGGGGCAATCAGCCCCAGCATTTT. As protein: CASSEFSGGNQPQHF.

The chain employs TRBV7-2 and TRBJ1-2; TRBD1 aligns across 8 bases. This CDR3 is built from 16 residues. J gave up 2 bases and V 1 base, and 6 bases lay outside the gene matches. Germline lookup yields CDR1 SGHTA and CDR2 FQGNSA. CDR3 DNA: TGTGCCAGCAGCTTAGATAGGACAGGGTACAACTATGGCTACACCTTC. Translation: CASSLDRTGYNYGYTF.

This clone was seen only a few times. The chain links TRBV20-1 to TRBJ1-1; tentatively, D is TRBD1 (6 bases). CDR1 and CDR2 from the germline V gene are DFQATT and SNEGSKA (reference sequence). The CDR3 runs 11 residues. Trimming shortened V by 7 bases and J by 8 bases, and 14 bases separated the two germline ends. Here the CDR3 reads CSVTRGGEAFF. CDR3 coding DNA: TGCAGTGTAACGAGGGGGGGAGAAGCTTTCTTT.

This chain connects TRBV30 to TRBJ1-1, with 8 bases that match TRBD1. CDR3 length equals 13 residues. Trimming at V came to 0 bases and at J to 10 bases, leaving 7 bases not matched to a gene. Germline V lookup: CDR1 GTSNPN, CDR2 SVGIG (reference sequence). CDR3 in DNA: TGTGCCTGGAGTGTATTGGACAGGGCGGGAGCTTTCTTT. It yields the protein CAWSVLDRAGAFF.

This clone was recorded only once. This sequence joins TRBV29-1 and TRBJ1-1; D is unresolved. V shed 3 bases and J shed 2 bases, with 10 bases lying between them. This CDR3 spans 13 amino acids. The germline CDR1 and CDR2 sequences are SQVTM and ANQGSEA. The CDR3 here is CSVERMLNTEAFF. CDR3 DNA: TGCAGCGTTGAGAGGATGCTTAACACTGAAGCTTTCTTT.

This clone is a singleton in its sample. CDR3 sequence: CASSQGGRSYGYTF. Written as DNA, the CDR3 is TGCGCCAGCAGCCAAGGGGGACGGAGCTATGGCTACACCTTC. The genes are TRBV4-3 and TRBJ1-2, with a weak D call TRBD1 (5 bases). The CDR3 covers 14 residues. Germline lookup yields CDR1 LGHNA and CDR2 YSLEER. V gave up 1 base and J gave up 4 bases, with 10 bases separating them.

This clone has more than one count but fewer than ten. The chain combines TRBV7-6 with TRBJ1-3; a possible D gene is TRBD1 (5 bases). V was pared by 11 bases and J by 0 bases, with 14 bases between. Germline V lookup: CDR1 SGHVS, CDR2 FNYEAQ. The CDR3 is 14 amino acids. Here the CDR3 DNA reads TGTGCCCACCTAAGTGGGGGCTCTGGAAACACCATATATTTT. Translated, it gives CAHLSGGSGNTIYF.

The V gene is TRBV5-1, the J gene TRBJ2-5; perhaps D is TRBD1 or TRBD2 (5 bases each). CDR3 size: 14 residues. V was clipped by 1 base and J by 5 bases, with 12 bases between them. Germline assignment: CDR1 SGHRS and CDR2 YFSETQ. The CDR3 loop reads CASSLRDPRETQYF. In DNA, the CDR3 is TGCGCCAGCAGCTTGAGGGACCCCAGGGAGACCCAGTACTTC.